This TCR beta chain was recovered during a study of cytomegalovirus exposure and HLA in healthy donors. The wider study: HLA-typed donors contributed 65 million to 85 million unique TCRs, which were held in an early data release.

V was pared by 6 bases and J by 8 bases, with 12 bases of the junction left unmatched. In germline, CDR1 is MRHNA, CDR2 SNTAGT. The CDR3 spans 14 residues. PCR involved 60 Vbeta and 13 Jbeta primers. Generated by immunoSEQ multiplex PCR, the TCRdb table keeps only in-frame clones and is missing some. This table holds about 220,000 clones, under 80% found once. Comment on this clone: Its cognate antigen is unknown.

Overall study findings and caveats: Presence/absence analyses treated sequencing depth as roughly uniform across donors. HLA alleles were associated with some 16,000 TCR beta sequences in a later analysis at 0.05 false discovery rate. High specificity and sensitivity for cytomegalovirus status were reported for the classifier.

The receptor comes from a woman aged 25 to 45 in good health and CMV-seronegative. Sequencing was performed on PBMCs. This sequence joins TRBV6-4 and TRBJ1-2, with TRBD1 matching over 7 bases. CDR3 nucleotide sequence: TGTGCCAGCAGGATTGGACAGGCAGAAGGCGGCTACACCTTC. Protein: CASRIGQAEGGYTF.